The rows below give T cell receptor beta chains drawn from one sample of a study of cytomegalovirus exposure and HLA in healthy donors. Clones were sequenced by immunoSEQ multiplex PCR, and TCRdb holds only the in-frame ones, with some missing. The table lists over 130,000 clones, about three quarters of them singletons. The specimen sequenced was PBMCs. The receptor set was obtained from a woman in her 30s in good health and CMV-seronegative. Each CDR3 is given with its conserved first and last residue. Fields, in order: D gene, clone size, V gene, J gene, CDR3 protein, CDR3 DNA. D genes are given only for firm matches. A row's size may be missing; if present it is once, few, many or a size class.

.,.,TRBV5-6,TRBJ2-6,CASSSLPGSGANVLTF,TGTGCCAGCAGCTCACTCCCGGGCTCTGGGGCCAACGTCCTGACTTTC
.,.,TRBV4-1,TRBJ2-2,CASSQVGGELFF,TGCGCCAGCAGCCAAGTCGGCGGGGAGCTGTTTTTT
TRBD1,.,TRBV6-6,TRBJ2-5,CATRDRVGQETQYF,TGTGCCACTCGGGACAGGGTTGGCCAAGAGACCCAGTACTTC
.,.,TRBV5-1,TRBJ2-2,CASSFTGRDTGELFF,TGCGCCAGCAGCTTCACAGGGAGAGATACCGGGGAGCTGTTTTTT
.,.,TRBV5-6,TRBJ1-1,CASSLAPGQYDSMNTEAFF,TGTGCCAGCAGCTTGGCCCCAGGACAATACGATTCTATGAACACTGAAGCTTTCTTT
TRBD1,once,TRBV25-1,TRBJ1-1,CASSPATGGKAFF,TGTGCCAGCAGCCCCGCGACAGGGGGAAAAGCTTTCTTT
.,.,TRBV6-1,TRBJ1-5,CASSEGSGFYQPQHF,TGTGCCAGCAGTGAAGGGTCAGGGTTCTATCAGCCCCAGCATTTT
.,.,TRBV19,TRBJ1-1,CATLKNGGNTEAFF,TGTGCCACCTTGAAAAACGGGGGGAACACTGAAGCTTTCTTT
TRBD1,.,TRBV4-1,TRBJ1-6,CASSQEQGSAYNSPLHF,TGCGCCAGCAGCCAAGAACAGGGGTCGGCGTATAATTCACCCCTCCACTTT
.,.,TRBV19,TRBJ2-5,CASSAWHQETQYF,TGTGCCAGTTCCGCCTGGCACCAAGAGACCCAGTACTTC
TRBD2,few,TRBV6-1,TRBJ2-2,CASPRGANTGELFF,TGTGCCAGCCCGCGGGGGGCCAACACCGGGGAGCTGTTTTTT
TRBD1,.,TRBV2,TRBJ1-2,CASSETQGAEGYTF,TGTGCCAGCAGTGAAACACAGGGGGCGGAGGGCTACACCTTC
.,.,TRBV7-2,TRBJ1-1,CASSLSPGWLTEAFF,TGTGCCAGCAGCTTAAGTCCAGGGTGGTTAACTGAAGCTTTCTTT
TRBD2,.,TRBV11-2,TRBJ2-3,CASSLVGSGGATDTQYF,TGTGCCAGCAGCTTAGTCGGTAGCGGGGGGGCCACAGATACGCAGTATTTT
.,.,TRBV11-3,TRBJ1-2,CASSPWAGPTF,TGTGCCAGCAGCCCCTGGGCGGGGCCTACCTTC
.,.,TRBV6-5,TRBJ1-6,CASSQRGGGSPLHF,TGTGCCAGCAGTCAACGTGGAGGCGGTTCACCCCTCCACTTT
TRBD2,.,TRBV6-6,TRBJ2-5,CASSQSGGAETQYF,TGTGCCAGCAGCCAGAGCGGGGGGGCTGAGACCCAGTACTTC
TRBD1,.,TRBV5-1,TRBJ2-2,CASARGTGRAGELFF,TGCGCCAGCGCCAGGGGGACAGGGCGAGCCGGGGAGCTGTTTTTT
TRBD1,.,TRBV6-1,TRBJ1-1,CAARGRNTEAFF,TGTGCCGCAAGGGGGCGCAACACTGAAGCTTTCTTT
TRBD1,.,TRBV10-3,TRBJ2-4,CAIIPRQGVKNIQYF,TGTGCCATCATTCCCAGACAGGGCGTCAAAAACATTCAGTACTTC
TRBD2,.,TRBV5-1,TRBJ2-3,CASSFGGALTTDTQYF,TGCGCCAGCAGCTTCGGGGGGGCTTTGACCACAGATACGCAGTATTTT
.,.,TRBV28,TRBJ1-2,CASKVGHPEGYTF,TGTGCCAGCAAAGTGGGACATCCAGAGGGCTACACCTTC
.,.,TRBV30,TRBJ2-6,CAWTRGPLGAGANVLTF,TGTGCCTGGACCAGAGGCCCCCTGGGAGCAGGGGCCAACGTCCTGACTTTC
.,.,TRBV6-5,TRBJ1-2,CASGQGLLRYGYTF,TGTGCCAGCGGGCAGGGCCTCCTACGCTATGGCTACACCTTC
TRBD2,.,TRBV28,TRBJ2-4,CASSLASGRARYF,TGTGCCAGCAGTTTGGCTAGCGGGAGGGCCAGGTACTTC
.,.,TRBV5-1,TRBJ1-5,CASSQDSQNQPQHF,TGCGCCAGCAGCCAGGACAGCCAGAATCAGCCCCAGCATTTT
TRBD1,.,TRBV10-1,TRBJ2-3,CASSLTGTDTQYF,TGCGCCAGCTCGTTGACAGGGACAGATACGCAGTATTTT
.,.,TRBV28,TRBJ2-4,CASSFGAKNIQYF,TGTGCCAGCAGTTTCGGAGCCAAAAACATTCAGTACTTC
TRBD2,.,TRBV5-1,TRBJ2-7,CASSSSGLAGVEQYF,TGCGCCAGCAGCTCGAGCGGACTAGCGGGAGTCGAGCAGTACTTC
.,few,TRBV2,TRBJ2-5,CASSEERETQYF,TGTGCCAGCAGTGAAGAGAGGGAGACCCAGTACTTC
.,.,TRBV30,TRBJ1-3,CAWSHSSGNTIYF,TGTGCCTGGAGCCATAGCTCTGGAAACACCATATATTTT
.,.,TRBV28,TRBJ1-1,CASSSPGRAGGTEAFF,TGTGCCAGCAGTTCCCCCGGTCGTGCTGGTGGCACTGAAGCTTTCTTT
TRBD2,.,TRBV27,TRBJ2-1,CASSFPGTSLFF,TGTGCCAGCAGTTTTCCCGGGACTAGTCTGTTCTTC
TRBD2,.,TRBV19,TRBJ2-3,CASSALAGGADTQYF,TGTGCCAGTAGTGCACTAGCGGGAGGCGCAGATACGCAGTATTTT
TRBD2,once,TRBV2,TRBJ2-1,CASSPLSSGYYNEQFF,TGTGCCAGCAGCCCCTTGAGTAGCGGGTACTACAATGAGCAGTTCTTC
.,.,TRBV21-1,TRBJ2-1,CASSRKRDNEQFF,TGTGCCAGCAGCCGTAAAAGAGACAATGAGCAGTTCTTC
.,.,TRBV28,TRBJ2-3,CASTRDLTDTQYF,TGTGCCAGCACGCGGGACCTCACAGATACGCAGTATTTT
.,.,TRBV7-7,TRBJ2-5,CASSLQGGGKTQYF,TGTGCTAGCAGCCTTCAGGGAGGGGGGAAGACCCAGTACTTC
TRBD2,.,TRBV11-1,TRBJ2-1,CASRHGILGSAGGQFF,TGTGCCAGCAGACACGGGATCTTGGGAAGCGCGGGGGGGCAGTTCTTC
.,.,TRBV6-6,TRBJ2-5,CANRDIRETQYF,TGTGCCAACCGGGACATTCGAGAGACCCAGTACTTC
.,few,TRBV5-1,TRBJ2-3,CASGRDSTDTQYF,TGCGCCAGCGGCCGGGACTCCACAGATACGCAGTATTTT
.,.,TRBV2,TRBJ1-2,CASREGGVGGYTF,TGTGCCAGCAGAGAGGGGGGGGTGGGTGGCTACACCTTC
TRBD2,.,TRBV7-9,TRBJ2-5,CASSHGGDLRETQYF,TGTGCCAGCAGCCACGGGGGGGACCTCCGGGAGACCCAGTACTTC
.,.,TRBV6-1,TRBJ1-4,CASKMIPYNEKLFF,TGTGCCAGCAAGATGATCCCCTATAATGAAAAACTGTTTTTT
TRBD2,.,TRBV5-8,TRBJ2-3,CASSWGTSGGSSTDTQYF,TGTGCCAGCAGCTGGGGGACTAGCGGGGGATCTAGCACAGATACGCAGTATTTT
TRBD1,.,TRBV27,TRBJ2-2,CASSFEGAGTGELFF,TGTGCCAGCAGTTTTGAGGGGGCCGGCACCGGGGAGCTGTTTTTT
TRBD2,.,TRBV7-9,TRBJ2-1,CASSARAGGLNEQFF,TGTGCCAGCAGCGCTCGCGCGGGGGGTCTAAATGAGCAGTTCTTC
TRBD1,.,TRBV2,TRBJ1-2,CASSGQGLNYGYTF,TGTGCCAGCAGTGGACAGGGACTTAACTATGGCTACACCTTC
.,.,TRBV27,TRBJ2-1,CASSLSILVSYNEQFF,TGTGCCAGCAGTTTATCTATACTAGTTTCGTACAATGAGCAGTTCTTC
TRBD1,once,TRBV4-2,TRBJ1-2,CASSQIHLGQGAPHYGYTF,TGTGCCAGCAGCCAAATCCATTTGGGACAGGGGGCGCCGCACTATGGCTACACCTTC
.,few,TRBV2,TRBJ2-1,CASSDRGSAEFF,TGTGCCAGCAGTGATAGGGGGAGCGCTGAGTTCTTC
.,.,TRBV6-5,TRBJ2-7,CASSLGTYNEQYF,TGTGCCAGCAGCCTAGGGACATACAACGAGCAGTACTTC
TRBD1,.,TRBV9,TRBJ1-1,CASSSATGDTEAFF,TGTGCCAGCAGCTCAGCGACAGGGGACACTGAAGCTTTCTTT
.,.,TRBV28,TRBJ1-5,CASSNSDSQNQPQHF,TGTGCCAGCAGTAATTCGGACAGTCAAAATCAGCCCCAGCATTTT